This entry concerns a single T cell receptor (beta chain). This clone was seen once. The antigen it recognizes is unknown. Per-base quality was not reported, and no clone a single base away is much larger than it. Reading from cysteine to phenylalanine, the CDR3 counts 18 amino acids. Of the read, only the CDR3 DNA is kept; its 54 bases are in frame from base 1. Sequences MDHEN (CDR1) and SYDVKM (CDR2) are obtained from the germline V gene. Ends trimmed: V by 6 bases, J by 5 bases; bases unmatched to a gene: 13. This sample is drawn from a study of cytomegalovirus exposure and HLA in healthy donors (dated by TCRdb to 2017 to 2019). A note on the overall study: In an earlier analysis of around 540 of the donors, 250 to 300 Gb of sequence data and approximately 100 million unique TCR beta sequences from some 170 million T cells were reported. Across 398 genotyped donors of the cohort, an average of about 220,000 unique TCR beta nucleotide sequences per donor were sequenced, and roughly a sixth of those sequences were non-productive. All discovery cohort repertoires had been generated using a single sequencing platform. The aim of the study was to test whether cataloging public T cell receptors could identify signatures of past pathogen exposure. Donor age, sex, ethnicity and CMV serostatus were collected together with the repertoire data. The number of donors typed differed by locus, with 629-630 for A, B, C, DRB1 and DQB1, about 500 for DQA1, over 600 for DPA1, and some 440 for DPB1. Because of strong linkage in the cohort, a handful of DR-DQ haplotypes were treated as single units for association and clustering. About 310 gigabases of sequencing data and approximately 84 million unique TCR sequences were included in an early release covering about 620 HLA-typed donors. Of the roughly 400 genotyped donors, approximately 82% fell in the genetic ancestry cluster associated with self-reported Caucasian donors. HLA typing included class I and class II loci at four-digit resolution. In a later analysis, previously published TCR beta repertoires from several hundred donors were re-analyzed and high-resolution HLA genotyping was added so that TCR occurrence patterns could be studied. The study combined high-throughput TCR immunosequencing, statistical association of individual TCRs with disease status, and machine learning to predict cytomegalovirus infection status. In an earlier analysis of roughly 540 of the donors, high-throughput TCR beta sequencing was used to judge whether each TCR beta V gene segment behaved as functional or pseudogenic. In a later genetic analysis, genome-wide SNP genotypes for about 65% of the roughly 700 donors were used, and that subset was treated as a discovery cohort. Rather than drawing on any new phenotypic data, the later analysis identified candidate immune exposures from TCR beta sequences and the way those sequences occurred across donors. The study profiled the T cell repertoires of 666 subjects by immunosequencing and related them to cytomegalovirus serostatus. Besides the first cohort of 550 to 750 subjects, a separate validation cohort made up of roughly 120 different subjects was used. The study at large found these results: Linkage disequilibrium might explain the correlated functional status among segregating V segments, but an unknown experimental factor could not be excluded. The classifier was reported to diagnose cytomegalovirus status with high specificity and sensitivity in both the original and validation cohorts. In a later analysis, 16,951 TCR beta sequences were associated with specific HLA alleles at a false discovery rate of 0.05. Sequencing depth was assumed to be roughly uniform across donors in the presence/absence analyses, though that assumption may not hold. Some IMGT-functional V segments, including TRBV6-2 and TRBV6-3, could not be told apart with the 87-base-pair reads, so those segments were excluded. Because counts were too low, some 17 rarely observed V segments, including chromosome 9 orphons, were excluded from the earlier analysis of several hundred of the donors. In an earlier analysis of 587 of the donors, most TCR beta V segments appeared in productive rearrangements about 87% or about 30% of the time, broadly matching IMGT annotations. A cluster of highly shared sequence variants was judged likely to be a technical artifact of the sequencing pipeline. While some public TCRs were present in many individuals, most TCR sequences turned up only very rarely across donors. An association between a missense DCLRE1C variant and V-gene and J-gene trimming of TCR beta chains was found in a later genetic analysis and replicated in an independent cohort. A later analysis found that most CMV-associated TCR beta chains appeared HLA-restricted, with HLA associations seemingly driven largely by CMV exposure. Compared with the 666-donor mean, donors in an Asian-associated ancestry cluster had fewer N-insertions in productive TCRs, according to a later genetic analysis. In a later analysis, HLA-associated TCR beta chains were found to be more clonally expanded and to have lower generation probabilities than equally common non-associated chains. A few of the identified cytomegalovirus-associated TCR beta chains were confirmed in vitro to be specific for cytomegalovirus antigens. According to a later analysis, TCR association rates differed among HLA loci, with DRB1 alleles showing the most associated TCRs and HLA-C alleles showing the fewest. A further reported finding was that TCR beta sequences accurately predicted the HLA-A and HLA-B alleles for most subjects in the first cohort. A total of some 180 TCR beta chains were listed by the study as associated with cytomegalovirus. Strong co-occurrence of HLA alleles, especially DR and DQ, made assigning TCR associations to individual alleles difficult. It was suggested by the authors that the approach could potentially be generalized to other disease states and immunological phenotypes. Several of the top co-occurrence clusters appeared to be linked to parvovirus B19, influenza, CMV and Epstein-Barr virus, according to a later analysis. CMV serostatus was the only immune exposure information available for the cohort. In this cohort, only TCR beta chains were sequenced, and detectable features were limited by the absence of alpha or paired-chain data. Because some donors lacked HLA typing at each locus, the association tests relied only on the typed subset.

In total, fewer than 750 healthy bone marrow donors made up the cohort. All cohort members were sampled while nominally healthy, although unrecorded immune exposures were likely present. The donor was CMV seropositive and was included in the group of about 290 seropositive cohort members. A peripheral blood sample was provided by each donor, and peripheral blood mononuclear cells were used for TCR beta sequencing. The Qiagen DNeasy Blood Extraction Kit was used to extract genomic DNA from the blood cell samples. The library came from the immunoSEQ multiplex PCR assay. For the multiplex PCR, a mixture combining 60 forward primers for TCR Vbeta segments and 13 reverse primers for TCR Jbeta segments was used. The CDR3 region of rearranged TCR beta genes was amplified from genomic DNA by a multiplex PCR assay. On the Illumina HiSeq System, the amplified TCR beta libraries were sequenced as 87-base-pair reads. Processing in the source paper ran as follows. Across the 500 to 850 repertoires, a later analysis counted roughly 84 million unique TCR beta chains, 9 million to 14 million of which were shared by at least two donors. Raw reads were error-corrected and collapsed into unique sequences with a nearest-neighbor algorithm that merged closely related sequences to remove PCR and sequencing errors. To assign V, D and J gene segments, CDR3 sequences were aligned to IMGT reference sequences. Each retained sequence needed at least a six-nucleotide match to both a V gene segment and a J gene segment. Rearrangements were called productive when the CDR3 lacked stop codons and stayed in frame with V and J; all others were non-productive. Following IMGT convention, CDR3 was defined as the stretch from the second conserved V-encoded cysteine to the conserved J-encoded phenylalanine. The earlier analysis of roughly 590 of the donors excluded sequences that lacked an unambiguous match to a single V gene segment. In an earlier analysis of roughly 600 of the donors, a V segment was called functional when productive rearrangements were above 56.7%, and segregating when the standard deviation between donors exceeded 5%. A statistical classification framework was developed to diagnose cytomegalovirus status using the catalog of TCR beta chain sequences. In a later analysis, TCR nucleotide sequences were compared against IMGT/GENE-DB human TR gene sequences so that V and J genes could be assigned. The TCRdist pipeline was used in a later analysis to assign CDR3 sequences and most-parsimonious VDJ recombination scenarios. In a later analysis, every TCR beta chain was defined by the combination of its CDR3 amino acid sequence and its V-gene family, and reads without a unique V-gene family were dropped. As a way to deal with suspected cross-contamination and a sequencing artifact, a later analysis dropped under 600 nucleotide sequences that were highly shared and had low generation probability. In a later analysis, a clonal expansion index for each public chain was calculated from normalized within-repertoire ranks of inferred template counts. In a later analysis, generation probabilities were computed with a VDJ recombination model fitted to out-of-frame rearrangements, and the resulting probabilities were checked against IGoR. In a later analysis, hypergeometric tests were used to score TCR-TCR, TCR-HLA and TCR-CMV co-occurrence, with a repertoire-size bias correction applied to TCR pairs. To estimate false discovery rates, a later analysis permuted the HLA or CMV assignments 20 times. A later analysis grouped co-occurring TCRs with DBSCAN, adding TCRdist sequence similarity when clustering within HLA-allele-positive subsets. Co-occurrence clustering excluded repertoires with fewer than 30,000 or more than 120,000 public chains, plus five with anomalous nucleotide sharing. Not all clones reach the TCRdb copy of this immuneACCESS table, which keeps in-frame sequences only. Checked studies attribute under half of the gap to unresolved V genes and leave the rest unexplained. Clone size and the V and J calls come from that table; the DNA yielded D and trimming. The sample has about 170,000 clones on record, about 80% of them singletons. Almost 7% of the sample is held by the ten biggest clonotypes.

The rearranged segments are TRBV28 and TRBJ2-7, and 16 bases in between align with TRBD2. This TCR was recovered from a man aged 25-40 years in good health and CMV-seropositive. The sample comprised PBMCs. The nucleotides are TGTGCCAGCAGACACCGGCCCGGGACTAGCGGGAGGGCCCACGAGCAGTACTTC. It encodes CASRHRPGTSGRAHEQYF.